This section outlines one T cell receptor beta chain sequence together with its context. This clonotype was observed at least ten times. Its antigen remains undetermined. No base qualities exist here, and no much larger clone lies one base off it. Looking up the germline V gene (reference sequence) yields CDR1 SGHKS and CDR2 YYEKEE. Counted from cysteine to phenylalanine, this CDR3 has 15 amino acids. Only the CDR3 region is kept as DNA, spanning 45 bases read in frame from base 1. The trim is 1 base for V and 4 bases for J, with a gap of 12 bases between the germline ends. This record belongs to a study (dated by TCRdb to between 2014 and 2017). Study-wide context: The study tested whether tumor-infiltrating Tregs in breast cancer are recruited from blood Tregs or converted in situ from other CD4+ T cell subsets.

Full-length TCR variable regions were amplified by 5' RACE PCR with constant-region reverse primers, followed by semi-nested PCR with Nested Universal Primer A. The ReliaPrep RNA Cell Miniprep System was used to extract total RNA, which was then reverse transcribed into 5'RACE-ready cDNA with the SMARTer RACE 5'/3' Kit. An Illumina MiSeq was used to sequence the full-length TCR alpha and beta libraries, which had been barcoded with multiplex adaptors. From the authors' description of their analysis: For each of nine subset-tissue groups, sequencing data from the five patients were pooled, and the groups were then compared using unsupervised clustering of TCR gene usage. The Morisita-Horn index was used to calculate repertoire similarity, with shared sequences weighted by how much each contributed to each repertoire. TCRdb itself trimmed the public reads at Q25 with fastp, ran MiXCR and retained productive beta chains. Entries are consolidated by CDR3 protein sequence, retaining the most common genes and DNA. The V and J calls and clone size come from TCRdb's table, not from the authors' own analysis. Recorded for this sample are roughly 23,000 distinct CDR3 sequences; under 40% of them occurred a single time. The ten most abundant clones make up roughly 2.4% of the sample.

The Miltenyi Naive CD4+ T Cell Isolation kit was used to purify naive CD4+ T cells, and CD25 microbeads were used to remove Tregs. Tregs, naive and memory CD4+ T cells from tumor, blood and ipsilateral draining lymph nodes of five breast cancer patients underwent full-length TCR alpha and beta sequencing. Tumor tissue, along with lymph nodes from ipsilateral axillary dissection, was perfused with PBS, minced, and then digested using collagenase I and hyaluronidase. FACS confirmed that the sorted cell populations were more than 90% pure. Points the paper makes about the study in general: The larger-cohort validation was restricted to a single TCR beta V-J rearrangement rather than whole repertoires. Tumor-infiltrating Treg TCR alpha and beta sequences overlapped most with tumor naive CD4+ T cells, then with blood naive CD4+ T cells. Tumor memory CD4+ T cell TCR gene usage was found to cluster with blood and lymph node memory CD4+ cells and with lymph node naive CD4+ cells.

The TCR was taken from a female donor with breast cancer. Sequences were obtained from tumor-infiltrating naive CD4+ T cells sorted from the breast tumor. The cell subset or site label here, explained by the study, means: naive CD4+ T cells, CD4+CD45RA+CD25-. This chain joins TRBV5-5 to TRBJ2-1, with the D gene not confidently named. The CDR3 region reads CASSLRSSAYNEQFF. Here is the DNA: TGTGCCAGCAGCTTGAGGTCTAGTGCGTACAATGAGCAGTTCTTC.